This TCR beta chain comes out of a study of siplizumab effects on memory and regulatory T cells (dated by TCRdb to between 2018 and 2021). For the study in its entirety: The study examined how the anti-CD2 antibody siplizumab affects alloreactive T-cell subsets in allogeneic mixed lymphocyte reactions built from human PBMCs.

The library relied on the immunoSEQ multiplex PCR assay. Roughly 100,000 TCR templates per sample were assayed by the deep sequencing platform. Genomic DNA extracted from sorted T cells was used for TCRbeta CDR3 sequencing. In the authors' own workflow: Clonal analysis of TCRbeta CDR3 data was done in the R programming language. Comparing unstimulated samples against CFSE-low samples taken after the reaction was how alloreactive CD4+ and CD8+ clones were defined. By matching sequences to the repertoires of sorted unstimulated Treg and non-Treg cells, each alloreactive CD4+ clone was assigned a regulatory or non-regulatory origin. The table comes from immuneACCESS by way of TCRdb, which keeps in-frame sequences with V and J called. Part of the clones is missing from these tables; in studies checked, under half for an unresolved V gene and the rest for unknown reasons. That table gives V, J and clone size, and the DNA gave D and trimming. The sample contains over 100,000 clones, under 95% of them found a single time. The top ten constitute around 0.73% of the sample.

This clone was recorded once. The clone's antigen remains unknown. Base quality data are lacking; no much larger clone is found one base away. Broader findings and caveats from the paper: The cumulative frequency of alloreactive sequences traceable to unstimulated CD4+ memory T cells was significantly reduced by siplizumab. Sequences below about 10^-5 frequency were poorly captured, so only a minor fraction of alloreactive clones could be mapped to unstimulated subsets. Greater diversity appeared to be present in unstimulated naive T cells than in memory T cells, and a substantial contribution to the alloresponse seemed to be made by naive cells. Among mappable alloreactive CD4+ clones, an average Treg-derived fraction of roughly 71% was observed with siplizumab, compared with around 28% in control reactions. Whether proliferating Tregs from siplizumab cultures actually had suppressive function was not functionally confirmed. About 80-96% of proliferating CD4+ or CD8+ clones could not be given a naive or memory phenotype.

Sorted unstimulated T cells and proliferating T cells recovered from mixed lymphocyte reactions were subjected to TCRbeta CDR3 sequencing. Fresh whole blood from approximately ten HLA-typed healthy donors was used to isolate PBMCs. To map where alloreactive clones came from, unstimulated CD4+ regulatory T cells were FACS-sorted. From the cysteine up to the phenylalanine, the CDR3 has a length of 15 residues. Only the CDR3 region is kept as DNA, spanning 45 bases read in frame from base 1. Via the germline V gene, CDR1 is SGHRS and CDR2 YFSETQ. V is pruned by 4 bases and J by 2 bases, leaving 5 bases of the junction without a gene match.

The source is a human donor in good health. Sequencing was carried out using Tregs sorted from blood. The chain uses TRBV5-1 and TRBJ1-2, with TRBD1 matching 10 junction bases. The CDR3 is CASSHSGQGNYGYTF. The DNA reads TGCGCCAGCAGCCACTCGGGACAGGGGAACTATGGCTACACCTTC. Joined to the reference TRBV5-1 and TRBJ1-2 proteins, this CDR3 gives the full variable domain: KAGVTQTPRYLIKTRGQQVTLSCSPISGHRSVSWYQQTPGQGLQFLFEYFSETQRNKGNFPGRFSGRQFSNSRSEMNVSTLELGDSALYLCASSHSGQGNYGYTFGSGTRLTVV.